The clone carrying this T cell receptor (beta chain) was found once. Its antigen is still unknown. The germline V gene has CDR1 LNHDA and CDR2 SQIVND (reference sequence). The CDR3 has 14 residues. The germline V and J ends were trimmed by 3 bases and 0 bases, with 6 bases remaining between them. The data are from a study of radiation and T cells in renal cell carcinoma. Study observations and caveats: In blood, top tumor clones expanded by 2 weeks, shrinking by 4. Pretreatment tumor biopsies were lacking, so baseline clonotypes are unknown.

Specified time point: blood 4 weeks post-SBRT, at nephrectomy. As for treatment: 15 Gy SBRT to primary tumor, nephrectomy 4 weeks later. Nephrectomy followed 15 Gy stereotactic body radiation by 4 weeks. The repertoire was sequenced with immunoSEQ multiplex PCR; TCRdb's copy has only in-frame clones and lacks some. Among around 170,000 clones listed, about 88% were seen once. The chain combines TRBV19 with TRBJ1-3, with unresolved D. The source of this sequence is a woman aged 50 to 65 with renal cell carcinoma. The sample was blood, taken from a patient whose treatment included radiotherapy and nephrectomy. CDR3 region: CASSISGSGNTIYF. As DNA, the CDR3 is TGTGCCAGTAGTATTTCCGGCTCTGGAAACACCATATATTTT.